The sequence of this T cell receptor beta chain was determined in a study of CD4+ T cells in melanoma. Method: immunoSEQ multiplex PCR; TCRdb's copy keeps in-frame clones and lacks some. This table has 15,000 to 20,000 clones, roughly 80% appearing once. The ends lost 6 bases at V and 2 bases at J; junction bases unmatched: 5. The germline gives CDR1 MNHEY, CDR2 SMNVEV (reference sequence). The CDR3 is 14 amino acids. The source of this sequence is a human donor with melanoma. Specimen: cells from a culture (not recorded whether cultured in vitro). The chain is built from TRBV27 and TRBJ1-2, with 8 bases fitting TRBD1. As DNA, the CDR3 is TGTGCCAGCAGCTATGGGGACAGGAACTATGGCTACACCTTC. Translation gives CASSYGDRNYGYTF.